The 24 T cell receptor beta chains below come from one sample, sequenced in a study of CD8 T cells in Susac syndrome. Random hexamers primed reverse transcription of about 0.45 to 1 ug RNA. TCRdb analysed the immunoSEQ multiplex PCR reads with MiXCR anew, one entry per CDR3 protein. The repertoire holds some 110,000 distinct CDR3 sequences, with approximately 93% as singletons. Sequenced sample: CD8+ T cells from PBMCs. The receptor set was obtained from a human donor with Susac syndrome.

The chain uses TRBV29-1 and TRBJ2-1; D is perhaps TRBD2 (5 bases). Trimming pared 4 bases from V and 6 bases from J, leaving 16 bases between. The V gene's germline CDR1 is SQVTM and CDR2 ANQGSEA. The CDR3 runs to 14 residues. CDR3 amino acids: CSVALGLSGNEQFF. In DNA form, the CDR3 reads TGCAGCGTTGCCCTTGGACTGAGTGGCAATGAGCAGTTCTTC.

The J gene is TRBJ1-3, the V gene TRBV4-3; tentative D call: TRBD1 (6 bases). Trimming removed 0 bases at V and 0 bases at J, with 9 bases between. Germline V gene sequence: CDR1 LGHNA, CDR2 YSLEER. The CDR3 loop spans 16 amino acids. The CDR3 region has the DNA TGCGCCAGCAGCCAAGAACTGGACAGCTCTGGAAACACCATATATTTT. Translated, it gives CASSQELDSSGNTIYF.

DNA of the CDR3: TGTGCCAGCAGCCAGAAGGGGGTTGGCGAGACCCAGTACTTC. The encoded protein is CASSQKGVGETQYF. This sequence joins TRBV5-4 and TRBJ2-5, with D perhaps matching TRBD1 (6 bases). V lost 4 bases and J lost 5, with 15 bases in between. In germline, CDR1 is SGHNT, CDR2 YYREEE (reference sequence). The CDR3 contains 14 residues.

CDR3 amino acids: CASSYNLEQVEAFF. The CDR3 DNA sequence: TGTGCCAGCAGTTACAACCTCGAGCAAGTTGAAGCTTTCTTT. The chain is built from TRBV6-2 or TRBV6-3 and TRBJ1-1; no firm D call. Germline values: CDR1 MNHEY, CDR2 SVGEGT. This CDR3 spans 14 amino acids. Trimming removed 2 bases at V and 7 bases at J, with 14 bases between.

J is TRBJ2-3 and V is TRBV6-2 or TRBV6-3, with D perhaps TRBD1 or TRBD2 (5 bases each). V lost 4 bases, J lost 1 base, and 12 bases lay in between. The CDR3 is 15 amino acids. The germline V gene encodes CDR1 MNHEY and CDR2 SVGEGT. The CDR3 is CASSSPGTGTDTQYF. The CDR3 DNA follows: TGTGCCAGCAGTTCACCGGGGACCGGCACAGATACGCAGTATTTT.

There are a few counts of this clonotype. The rearrangement joins TRBV24-1 to TRBJ2-1, with a possible D match to TRBD1 (6 bases). The CDR3 runs 13 residues. The V end was cut by 7 bases, the J end by 4 bases, with 10 bases between. The germline gives CDR1 KGHDR, CDR2 SFDVKD. CDR3 residues: CATRGDTYNEQFF. The CDR3 DNA follows: TGTGCCACCAGAGGGGACACTTACAATGAGCAGTTCTTC.

The chain employs TRBV21-1 and TRBJ2-1; TRBD1 is taken as the D call from the table, unchecked against the DNA. TRBV21-1 is given as a pseudogene. The CDR3 has 16 amino acids. The CDR3 loop is CASSALIAGEYNEQFF. CDR3 DNA sequence: TGTGCCAGCAGCGCCCTGATTGCGGGGGAATACAATGAGCAGTTCTTC.

This chain connects TRBV27 to TRBJ1-2; D remains unclear. V was trimmed by 0 bases and J by 7 bases, leaving 9 bases between them. The CDR3 totals 13 residues. The germline V gene has CDR1 MNHEY and CDR2 SMNVEV (reference sequence). CDR3 amino acids: CASSLSRAGGYTF. CDR3 nucleotide sequence: TGTGCCAGCAGTTTATCACGGGCGGGTGGCTACACCTTC.

The V gene is TRBV15, the J gene TRBJ2-7, with 8 bases identical to TRBD1. Germline CDR1 LNHNV, CDR2 YYDKDF (reference sequence). J lost 2 bases, V lost 3 bases, and 12 bases had no gene match. This CDR3 comprises 17 residues. In nucleotides, the CDR3 is TGTGCCACCAGCAGCAAGGGACAGGCTCCGTTCCCCTACGAGCAGTACTTC. Its protein product is CATSSKGQAPFPYEQYF.

V is TRBV12-3 or TRBV12-4 and J is TRBJ2-5; 9 nucleotides line up with TRBD2. The CDR3 covers 15 residues. The junction had 9 bases not matched to a gene; V was cut back by 6 bases and J by 4 bases. The CDR3 nucleotides read TGTGCCAGCAGCGCAGGCGGGGGGGCCTTAGAGACCCAGTACTTC. Translated, it gives CASSAGGGALETQYF.

This rearrangement joins TRBV7-2 to TRBJ2-7; 8 bases map to TRBD2. The CDR3 length is 15 residues. V trimming: 5 bases; J trimming: 4 bases; junction bases outside the gene matches: 10. Germline V gives CDR1 SGHTA, CDR2 FQGNSA. The CDR3 DNA follows: TGTGCCAGCAGCCCCCAGGTAGCGGGGCCGTACGAGCAGTACTTC. Translation gives CASSPQVAGPYEQYF. The full variable domain, rest sourced from reference TRBV7-2 and TRBJ2-7, is GAGVSQSPSNKVTEKGKDVELRCDPISGHTALYWYRQSLGQGLEFLIYFQGNSAPDKSGLPSDRFSAERTGGSVSTLTIQRTQQEDSAVYLCASSPQVAGPYEQYFGPGTRLTVT.

J is TRBJ2-1 and V is TRBV4-3; D may be TRBD1 (5 bases). V was pared by 0 bases and J by 1 base, with 10 bases between. CDR3 length: 16 residues. CDR1 LGHNA and CDR2 YSLEER come from the germline V gene. The CDR3 reads CASSQDGADSYNEQFF. DNA of the CDR3: TGCGCCAGCAGCCAAGATGGGGCGGATTCCTACAATGAGCAGTTCTTC.

The chain carries TRBV20-1 and TRBJ2-6; either TRBD1 or TRBD2 may supply D (6 bases each). V was cut by 6 bases and J by 1 base, with 22 bases left in between. Germline values: CDR1 DFQATT, CDR2 SNEGSKA (reference sequence). The CDR3 has 18 amino acids. The chain's CDR3 is CSARGGGLTESGANVLTF. CDR3 coding DNA: TGCAGTGCCAGGGGTGGGGGACTCACTGAATCTGGGGCCAACGTCCTGACTTTC.

The rearrangement uses TRBV24-1 and TRBJ2-5; D is unresolved. V was cut by 5 bases and J by 4 bases, with 7 bases left in between. This CDR3 has 12 amino acids. Per germline, CDR1 KGHDR and CDR2 SFDVKD. CDR3 sequence reads: CATSVPRETQYF. CDR3 nucleotides: TGTGCCACCAGTGTTCCCAGAGAGACCCAGTACTTC.

The rearrangement joins TRBV14 to TRBJ2-7; either TRBD1 or TRBD2 may fit D (5 bases each). Trimming removed 1 base from V and 2 bases from J, with 12 bases in between. The CDR3 is 15 residues long. Germline CDR1 is SGHDN and CDR2 is FVKESK. CDR3 loop: CASSQVPGDAYEQYF. Here the CDR3 DNA reads TGTGCCAGCAGCCAAGTGCCCGGGGACGCCTACGAGCAGTACTTC.

The J gene is TRBJ2-5, the V gene TRBV5-4, with 8 bases fitting TRBD1. Germline CDR1 SGHNT, CDR2 YYREEE (reference sequence). CDR3 length equals 12 residues. Trimming removed 0 bases from V and 10 bases from J; junction bases left unmatched: 2. The CDR3, as DNA: TGTGCCAGCAGCTTGGGACAGGGGTTCCAGTACTTC. It specifies CASSLGQGFQYF. Supplemented by reference TRBV5-4 and TRBJ2-5, the full variable domain reads ETGVTQSPTHLIKTRGQQVTLRCSSQSGHNTVSWYQQALGQGPQFIFQYYREEENGRGNFPPRFSGLQFPNYSSELNVNALELDDSALYLCASSLGQGFQYFGPGTRLLVL.

The V call is TRBV9, the J call TRBJ1-1, with D possibly being TRBD1 (6 bases). Trimming took off 0 bases at V and 7 bases at J, with 10 bases between the two ends. Germline assignment: CDR1 SGDLS and CDR2 YYNGEE. The CDR3 totals 13 residues. The CDR3 spells CASSVGLGGEAFF. The CDR3, as DNA: TGTGCCAGCAGCGTAGGATTAGGGGGTGAAGCTTTCTTT.

V gene TRBV20-1 combines with J gene TRBJ1-2; no clear D gene. The CDR3 spans 16 residues. The V gene lost 0 bases and the J gene lost 0 bases, with 14 bases spanning the gap. Germline CDR1 reads DFQATT; CDR2 reads SNEGSKA (reference sequence). The CDR3 DNA sequence: TGCAGTGCTAGAGATCTGGGAAGCACCACTAACTATGGCTACACCTTC. Translated: CSARDLGSTTNYGYTF.

The chain joins TRBV2 to TRBJ2-1; either TRBD1 or TRBD2 may fit D (5 bases each). Trimming removed 6 bases from V and 4 bases from J, with 13 bases in between. The CDR3 spans 14 residues. Germline CDR1 is SNHLY and CDR2 is FYNNEI. Written as DNA, the CDR3 is TGTGCCAGCAGCCCCGGGACGGAATACAATGAGCAGTTCTTC. Translating it yields CASSPGTEYNEQFF.

The chain carries TRBV15 and TRBJ2-3; D perhaps matches TRBD2 (6 bases). CDR1 and CDR2 from the germline V gene are LNHNV and YYDKDF (reference sequence). The ends were cut back, 3 bases at V and 2 bases at J, with 9 bases in the middle. The CDR3 covers 14 residues. This CDR3 is CATSSPGDTDTQYF. CDR3 bases: TGTGCCACCAGCAGCCCGGGGGACACAGATACGCAGTATTTT. The entire variable domain, with the rest obtained from reference TRBV15 and TRBJ2-3, is as follows: DAMVIQNPRYQVTQFGKPVTLSCSQTLNHNVMYWYQQKSSQAPKLLFHYYDKDFNNEADTPDNFQSRRPNTSFCFLDIRSPGLGDTAMYLCATSSPGDTDTQYFGPGTRLTVL.

V and J are TRBV9 and TRBJ1-2, with D maybe TRBD1 (6 bases). V lost 0 bases to trimming and J lost 8 bases, with 14 bases between them. Germline assignment: CDR1 SGDLS and CDR2 YYNGEE. The CDR3 length is 14 residues. The CDR3 sequence: CASSVVTNRDGYTF. CDR3 bases: TGTGCCAGCAGCGTAGTTACCAACAGGGACGGCTACACCTTC.

The V and J genes are TRBV4-2 and TRBJ2-7; D call uncertain. From germline, CDR1 is LGHNA and CDR2 YNFKEQ. V lost 0 bases and J 3 bases, leaving 12 bases between the germline ends. CDR3 length: 15 residues. CDR3 DNA sequence: TGTGCCAGCAGCCAAGATAGAAGCTTTCTCTACGAGCAGTACTTC. Protein product: CASSQDRSFLYEQYF.

CDR3 loop: CASSFRTGPYEQYF. CDR3 in DNA: TGCGCCAGCAGCTTTCGGACAGGGCCCTACGAGCAGTACTTC. The V call is TRBV5-1, the J call TRBJ2-7, with 8 bases matching TRBD1. CDR1 is SGHRS and CDR2 is YFSETQ in the germline V gene. This CDR3 is built from 14 residues. With V trimmed by 2 bases and J by 2 bases, 3 bases remained unmatched. Full variable domain (remainder filled in from reference TRBV5-1 and TRBJ2-7): KAGVTQTPRYLIKTRGQQVTLSCSPISGHRSVSWYQQTPGQGLQFLFEYFSETQRNKGNFPGRFSGRQFSNSRSEMNVSTLELGDSALYLCASSFRTGPYEQYFGPGTRLTVT.

In DNA form, the CDR3 reads TGTGCCAGCAGCTTCCTAGCGGGGGGCACAGATACGCAGTATTTT. Its protein is CASSFLAGGTDTQYF. The J gene is TRBJ2-3, the V gene TRBV7-3; 10 bases line up with TRBD2. The germline V gene encodes CDR1 SGHTA and CDR2 FQGTGA. Losses at the gene ends were 3 bases for V and 1 base for J; bases not matched to a gene: 1. This CDR3 has 15 amino acids.